These 6 T cell receptor beta chains came from one sample sequenced in a study of cytomegalovirus exposure and HLA in healthy donors. The study ran its PCR with 60 Vbeta and 13 Jbeta primers. TCRdb's copy holds only in-frame clones and misses some; the assay was immunoSEQ multiplex PCR. This sample has 60,000 to 70,000 clones, with around four fifths found just once. The material sequenced was PBMCs. The receptors shown here come from a woman aged 30 to 39 in good health and CMV-seronegative.

This clone was picked up one time. V is TRBV5-1 and J is TRBJ2-3; maybe TRBD2 (5 bases). Trimming cost V 1 base and J 4 bases, with 22 bases left between them. The CDR3 totals 18 residues. Looked up from germline, CDR1 is SGHRS and CDR2 is YFSETQ. The CDR3 spells CASSLSGNGLAAPDTQYF. CDR3 DNA sequence: TGCGCCAGCAGCTTGTCGGGGAACGGGCTCGCTGCTCCAGATACGCAGTATTTT.

The chain recombines TRBV11-3 with TRBJ2-1; 12 positions match TRBD2. V was clipped by 5 bases and J by 5 bases; unmatched bases: 7. Germline values: CDR1 SGHNT, CDR2 YENEEA. The CDR3 covers 16 residues. The CDR3 loop is CASSPGLAGLDNEQFF. The DNA for the CDR3 is TGTGCCAGCAGCCCTGGACTAGCGGGACTGGACAATGAGCAGTTCTTC.

V is TRBV5-4 and J is TRBJ1-2, with D possibly TRBD1 on 5 matching bases. V was pared by 4 bases and J by 4 bases, with 17 bases between. Per the germline V gene, CDR1 is SGHNT and CDR2 is YYREEE (reference sequence). The CDR3 consists of 15 residues. This CDR3 reads CASSQGAPTSYGYTF. CDR3 coding DNA: TGTGCCAGCAGCCAGGGCGCGCCCACCTCCTATGGCTACACCTTC.

Only one count was recorded for this clone. This chain uses TRBV7-9 with TRBJ1-2, with 11 bases that match TRBD1. This CDR3 spans 14 amino acids. CDR1 and CDR2 from the germline V gene are SEHNR and FQNEAQ (reference sequence). J gave up 6 bases and V 5 bases, and 5 bases lay outside the gene matches. Here the CDR3 reads CASSLPDRGHGYTF. The CDR3 bases are TGTGCCAGCAGCCTGCCGGACAGGGGGCATGGCTACACCTTC.

The chain recombines TRBV6-4 with TRBJ2-2; 10 bases match TRBD2. The CDR3 is 16 residues long. V lost 3 bases and J lost 3; bases outside the gene matches: 4. Germline V gene lookup returns CDR1 MRHNA and CDR2 SNTAGT. The CDR3 sequence is CASSETSGGDTGELFF. CDR3 sequence (DNA): TGTGCCAGCAGTGAAACCAGCGGGGGGGACACCGGGGAGCTGTTTTTT.

V and J are TRBV18 and TRBJ2-5; D is perhaps TRBD1 (5 bases). Between the trimmed V and J ends, which lost 8 bases and 3 bases, there was a span of 10 bases. The CDR3 runs to 12 residues. The germline V gene has CDR1 KGHSH and CDR2 LQKENI. The CDR3: CASRQSEETQYF. CDR3 DNA sequence: TGTGCCAGCCGACAGTCAGAAGAGACCCAGTACTTC.